The rows below give T cell receptor beta chains drawn from one sample of a study of T-cell reconstitution after alpha-beta-depleted transplantation in children. From the PCR reads, TCRdb called clonotypes with MiXCR, one entry per CDR3 protein. The repertoire has around 490,000 distinct CDR3 sequences, 9.5% to 12% of them found once; the top ten carry less than 15%. The sequencing used PBMCs, mostly from graft donor cells, collected 180 days after TCRalphabeta/CD19-depleted stem cell transplant. The receptors shown here come from a female patient under 10 years old who had a stem cell transplant for aplastic anemia, so the T cells may come from the graft donor. Both conserved end residues are part of each CDR3.

j_call,v_call,cdr3_aa
TRBJ2-7,TRBV11-1,CASSLSPVQWGLTYEQYF
TRBJ2-5,TRBV6-5,CASSYSPGVETQYF
TRBJ2-2,TRBV20-1,CSARDLRAANTGELFF
TRBJ2-7,TRBV6-5,CASSYRTGKDEQYF
TRBJ1-1,TRBV7-9,CASSLPSRGVTEAFF
TRBJ1-1,TRBV5-1,CASSPGGLGMNTEAFF
TRBJ2-1,TRBV7-2,CASSLALDRGDEQFF
TRBJ2-5,TRBV12-3/TRBV12-4,CASRRPESDTQYF
TRBJ2-3,TRBV27,CASSLSGPKDTQYF
TRBJ1-5,TRBV24-1,CATSEPGQDEPQHF
TRBJ2-3,TRBV12-3/TRBV12-4,CASGQRDQTDTQYF
TRBJ1-1,TRBV18,CASSPGGGPWGTEAFF
TRBJ2-1,TRBV6-2/TRBV6-3,CASRTSGSRDEQFF
TRBJ2-3,TRBV11-2,CASSLWVGGSTDTQYF
TRBJ2-2,TRBV15,CATSPSGMNTGELFF
TRBJ2-3,TRBV12-3/TRBV12-4,CASSFSEVVSDTQYF
TRBJ2-7,TRBV6-5,CASSYSAGTYEQYF
TRBJ2-2,TRBV11-2,CASSSPRTSGLGGELFF
TRBJ2-1,TRBV15,CATSRSNEQFF
TRBJ1-1,TRBV11-3,CASSLPWGTEAFF
TRBJ2-2,TRBV7-9,CASSILSGRFTGELFF